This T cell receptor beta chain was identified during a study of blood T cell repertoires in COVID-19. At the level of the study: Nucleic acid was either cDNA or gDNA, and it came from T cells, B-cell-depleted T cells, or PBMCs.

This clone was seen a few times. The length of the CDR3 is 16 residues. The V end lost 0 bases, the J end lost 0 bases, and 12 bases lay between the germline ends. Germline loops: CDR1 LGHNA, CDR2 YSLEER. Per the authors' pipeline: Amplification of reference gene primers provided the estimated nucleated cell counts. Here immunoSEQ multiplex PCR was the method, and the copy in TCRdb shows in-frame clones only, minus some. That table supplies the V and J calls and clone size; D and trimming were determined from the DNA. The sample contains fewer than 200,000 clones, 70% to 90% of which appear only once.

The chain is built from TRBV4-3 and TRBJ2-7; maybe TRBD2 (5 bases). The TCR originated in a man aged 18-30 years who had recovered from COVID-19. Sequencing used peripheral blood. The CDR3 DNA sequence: TGCGCCAGCAGCCAAGATTCGGGGAGCTTCTCCTACGAGCAGTACTTC. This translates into CASSQDSGSFSYEQYF.